This TCR beta chain stems from a study of blood T cell repertoires in COVID-19. Study-wide background: Sources were T cells, B-cell-depleted T cells, or PBMCs; the material itself was cDNA or gDNA.

CDR3 length equals 15 residues. The J segment lost 4 bases and the V segment lost 3 bases, leaving 4 bases of the junction unmatched. Per germline, CDR1 LGHNA and CDR2 YSLEER. Per the original data handling: Amplification of reference gene primers was used by the study to estimate nucleated cell counts. TCRdb's table, derived via immunoSEQ multiplex PCR, lists solely in-frame clones and lacks some. That table supplies the V and J calls and clone size; D and trimming were determined from the DNA. This table holds 250,000 to 300,000 clones, around 89% found once. Material: peripheral blood. The chain couples TRBV4-3 to TRBJ1-5; 9 nucleotides align to TRBD1. This receptor was obtained from a woman aged 55-69 years with acute or convalescent COVID-19. The CDR3 protein is CASSQGTGTNQPQHF. CDR3 DNA sequence: TGCGCCAGCAGCCAGGGGACAGGGACTAATCAGCCCCAGCATTTT.